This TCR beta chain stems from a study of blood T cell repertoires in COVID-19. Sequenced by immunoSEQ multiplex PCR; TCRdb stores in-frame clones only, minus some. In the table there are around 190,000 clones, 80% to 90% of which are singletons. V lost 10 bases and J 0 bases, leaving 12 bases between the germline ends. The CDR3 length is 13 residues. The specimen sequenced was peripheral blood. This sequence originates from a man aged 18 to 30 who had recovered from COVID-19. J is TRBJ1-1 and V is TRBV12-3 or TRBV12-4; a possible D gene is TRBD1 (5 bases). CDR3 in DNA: TGTGCCATTTGGACAAGCCTGAACACTGAAGCTTTCTTT. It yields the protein CAIWTSLNTEAFF.